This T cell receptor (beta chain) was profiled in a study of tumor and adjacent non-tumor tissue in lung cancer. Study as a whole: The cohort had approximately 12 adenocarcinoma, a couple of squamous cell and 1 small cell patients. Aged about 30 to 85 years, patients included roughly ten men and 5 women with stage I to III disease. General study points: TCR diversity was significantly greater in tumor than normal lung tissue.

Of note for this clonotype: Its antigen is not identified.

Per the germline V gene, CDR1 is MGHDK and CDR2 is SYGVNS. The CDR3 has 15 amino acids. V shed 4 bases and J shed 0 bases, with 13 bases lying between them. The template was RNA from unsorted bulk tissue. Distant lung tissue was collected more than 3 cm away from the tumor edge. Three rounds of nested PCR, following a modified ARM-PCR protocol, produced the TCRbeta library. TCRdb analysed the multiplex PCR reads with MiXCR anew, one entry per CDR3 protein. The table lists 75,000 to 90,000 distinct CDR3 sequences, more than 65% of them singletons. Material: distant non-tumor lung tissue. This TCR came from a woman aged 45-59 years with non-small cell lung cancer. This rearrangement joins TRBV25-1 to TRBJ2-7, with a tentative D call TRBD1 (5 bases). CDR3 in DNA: TGTGCCAGCAGTGGGCAGGGTGCTAGCTCCTACGAGCAGTACTTC. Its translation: CASSGQGASSYEQYF.